One and the same sample provided the 13 T cell receptor beta chains below, sequenced in a study of human T cells and chemical hapten exposure. The time point here: patch test 3, about 24 weeks after DPC sensitization. Treatment given: therapeutic diphenylcyclopropenone sensitization with weekly scalp DPC. MiXCR was run by TCRdb on the RACE reads, yielding one entry per CDR3 protein. The sample has 95,000 to 150,000 distinct CDR3 sequences, around 11% seen once. The sample consisted of whole blood, taken in connection with sensitization to the hapten diphenylcyclopropenone (DPC). The receptors were sampled from a woman aged 45-60 years with alopecia areata. Some clones in this sample may be carry-over from other donors' samples.

The chain recombines TRBV7-2 with TRBJ2-3; D possibly corresponds to TRBD1 (6 bases). From germline, CDR1 is SGHTA and CDR2 FQGNSA. The CDR3 contains 15 residues. Trimming removed 3 bases at V and 0 bases at J, with 10 bases between. In nucleotides, the CDR3 is TGTGCCAGCAGCTTTACAGGGCCTAGCACAGATACGCAGTATTTT. Protein product: CASSFTGPSTDTQYF.

On this clonotype: A much larger clone sits a single nucleotide away, making a read error possible. The chain couples TRBV3-1 to TRBJ1-3, with D hard to call. CDR3 length: 14 residues. Deletions cut 3 bases from V and 5 bases from J, with 11 bases between. Germline CDR1 LGHDT, CDR2 YNNKEL (reference sequence). DNA of the CDR3: TGTGCCAGCAGCCAGGGATTGGGCAGAAACACCATATATTTT. Residues: CASSQGLGRNTIYF.

In its sample, this clonotype was seen a few times. The gene calls are TRBV20-1 and TRBJ1-1; no clear D. The CDR3 consists of 15 residues. Trimming took 1 base from V and 3 from J, leaving 15 bases between them. The germline gives CDR1 DFQATT, CDR2 SNEGSKA (reference sequence). The CDR3 DNA sequence: TGCAGTGCTAGAGGAAGAGGGCGGTTGGACACTGAAGCTTTCTTT. Translating it yields CSARGRGRLDTEAFF.

This clonotype appeared many times. The chain has TRBV4-1 and TRBJ2-7; 7 nucleotides align to TRBD2. J lost 1 base, V lost 0 bases, and 6 bases had no gene match. The V gene's germline CDR1 is MGHRA and CDR2 YSYEKL. The CDR3 contains 16 residues. As DNA, the CDR3 is TGCGCCAGCAGCCAAGAAATCAACGGGGGGTCCTACGAGCAGTACTTC. Its translation: CASSQEINGGSYEQYF.

This chain joins TRBV18 and TRBJ1-1; D remains ambiguous. The CDR3 is made up of 16 amino acids. Germline V gene sequence: CDR1 KGHSH, CDR2 LQKENI. The V end lost 6 bases, the J end lost 2 bases, and 19 bases lay between the germline ends. The CDR3 DNA reads TGTGCCAGCTCTCCCCTTCCCCTGGCGGGAAACACTGAAGCTTTCTTT. This codes for CASSPLPLAGNTEAFF.

This rearrangement joins TRBV12-3 or TRBV12-4 to TRBJ2-3; 7 bases align to TRBD2. Unmatched junction bases numbered 7, after V lost 0 bases and J lost 1 base. The CDR3 length is 17 residues. In DNA form, the CDR3 reads TGTGCCAGCAGTTTAGCGGGAGGGGCCGGTCGCACAGATACGCAGTATTTT. This translates into CASSLAGGAGRTDTQYF.

V is TRBV9 and J is TRBJ2-3, with a possible D match to TRBD2 (5 bases). This CDR3 is 15 amino acids long. Germline loops: CDR1 SGDLS, CDR2 YYNGEE. V lost 0 bases to trimming and J lost 4 bases, with 12 bases between them. This CDR3 reads CASSVALAAADTQYF. CDR3 bases: TGTGCCAGCAGCGTAGCTCTCGCAGCGGCAGATACGCAGTATTTT.

The chain joins TRBV27 to TRBJ1-5, with D possibly TRBD1 on 5 matching bases. V lost 4 bases, J lost 6 bases, and 10 bases lay in between. The germline gives CDR1 MNHEY, CDR2 SMNVEV (reference sequence). The CDR3 totals 13 residues. Here the CDR3 reads CASSSQGRQPQHF. CDR3 coding DNA: TGTGCCAGCAGTTCCCAGGGTCGTCAGCCCCAGCATTTT.

In its sample, this clonotype was seen a few times. This rearrangement joins TRBV3-1 to TRBJ1-4; 9 nucleotides line up with TRBD1. V was pared by 5 bases and J by 6 bases, with 10 bases of the junction left unmatched. Germline loops: CDR1 LGHDT, CDR2 YNNKEL (reference sequence). CDR3 size: 16 residues. The CDR3 nucleotides are TGTGCCAGCAGCGAACTCCCGGGACAGGGCGATGAAAAACTGTTTTTT. As protein: CASSELPGQGDEKLFF. Together with reference TRBV3-1 and TRBJ1-4, the CDR3 gives the full variable domain: DTAVSQTPKYLVTQMGNDKSIKCEQNLGHDTMYWYKQDSKKFLKIMFSYNNKELIINETVPNRFSPKSPDKAHLNLHINSLELGDSAVYFCASSELPGQGDEKLFFGSGTQLSVL.

There are a few counts of this clonotype. J is TRBJ1-2 and V is TRBV27; D is ambiguous. The germline CDR1 and CDR2 sequences are MNHEY and SMNVEV (reference sequence). The V gene lost 6 bases and the J gene lost 3 bases, with 17 bases spanning the gap. The CDR3 totals 15 residues. The CDR3 reads CASSPYPGGYYGYTF. CDR3 DNA: TGTGCCAGCAGCCCCTACCCCGGAGGGTACTATGGCTACACCTTC.

This clonotype was observed a few times. The rearrangement joins TRBV25-1 to TRBJ1-1; 7 positions agree with TRBD1. With V trimmed by 8 bases and J by 4 bases, 4 bases remained unmatched. In germline, CDR1 is MGHDK, CDR2 SYGVNS. This CDR3 comprises 12 residues. The CDR3 bases are TGTGCCAGCCAGGACAGGCCCACTGAAGCTTTCTTT. It encodes CASQDRPTEAFF.

This rearrangement joins TRBV4-3 to TRBJ2-7; 7 bases are shared with TRBD1. The CDR3 contains 15 residues. The J segment lost 4 bases and the V segment lost 1 base, leaving 7 bases of the junction unmatched. Germline values: CDR1 LGHNA, CDR2 YSLEER. The CDR3 bases are TGCGCCAGCAGCCAAGGACAGGGTTATGCGTACGAGCAGTACTTC. This translates into CASSQGQGYAYEQYF.

This clonotype was recorded many times. This chain links TRBV6-5 with TRBJ2-5, with D tentatively TRBD2 (7 bases). Germline V gene lookup returns CDR1 MNHEY and CDR2 SVGAGI. Trimming removed 5 bases from V and 7 bases from J, with 20 bases in between. The CDR3 runs 15 residues. The CDR3, as DNA: TGTGCCAGCAGTCCCCCCACCGGACTAGGGGGGACCCAGTACTTC. Protein sequence: CASSPPTGLGGTQYF.